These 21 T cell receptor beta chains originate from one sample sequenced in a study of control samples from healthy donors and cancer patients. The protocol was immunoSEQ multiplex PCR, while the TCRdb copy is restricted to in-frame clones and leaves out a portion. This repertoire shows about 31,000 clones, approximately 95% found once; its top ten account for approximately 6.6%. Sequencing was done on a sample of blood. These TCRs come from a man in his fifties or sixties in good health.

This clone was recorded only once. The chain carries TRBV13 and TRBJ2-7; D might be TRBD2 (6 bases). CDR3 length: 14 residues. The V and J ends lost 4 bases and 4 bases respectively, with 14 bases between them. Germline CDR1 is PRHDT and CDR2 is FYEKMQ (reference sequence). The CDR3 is CASSSTSSAYEQYF. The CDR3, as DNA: TGTGCCAGCAGCTCCACTAGCTCGGCTTACGAGCAGTACTTC.

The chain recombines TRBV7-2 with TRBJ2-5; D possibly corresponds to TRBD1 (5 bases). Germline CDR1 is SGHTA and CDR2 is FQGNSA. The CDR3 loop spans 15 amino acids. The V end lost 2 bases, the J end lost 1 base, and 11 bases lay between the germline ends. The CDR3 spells CASSLSRQTQETQYF. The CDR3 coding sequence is TGTGCCAGCAGCTTAAGCAGACAGACCCAAGAGACCCAGTACTTC.

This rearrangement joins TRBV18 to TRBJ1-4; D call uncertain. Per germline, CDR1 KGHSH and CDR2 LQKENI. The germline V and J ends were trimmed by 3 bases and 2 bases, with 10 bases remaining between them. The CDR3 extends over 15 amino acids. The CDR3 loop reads CASSPGQQTNEKLFF. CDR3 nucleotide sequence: TGTGCCAGCTCACCCGGCCAGCAGACTAATGAAAAACTGTTTTTT.

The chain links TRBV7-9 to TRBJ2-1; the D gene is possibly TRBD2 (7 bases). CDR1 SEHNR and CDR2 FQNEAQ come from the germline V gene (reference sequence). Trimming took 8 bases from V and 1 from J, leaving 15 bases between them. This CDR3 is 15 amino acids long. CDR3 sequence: CASSIGGASYNEQFF. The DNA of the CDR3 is TGTGCCAGCTCTATTGGGGGGGCTTCCTACAATGAGCAGTTCTTC.

As DNA, the CDR3 is TGTGCCAGCGCCGGGGGACTAGCGGGGGCCTACGAGCAGTACTTC. Residues: CASAGGLAGAYEQYF. This sequence joins TRBV6-5 and TRBJ2-7; 14 bases line up with TRBD2. The junction had 5 bases not matched to a gene; V was cut back by 8 bases and J by 2 bases. Germline V gene lookup returns CDR1 MNHEY and CDR2 SVGAGI. The length of the CDR3 is 15 residues.

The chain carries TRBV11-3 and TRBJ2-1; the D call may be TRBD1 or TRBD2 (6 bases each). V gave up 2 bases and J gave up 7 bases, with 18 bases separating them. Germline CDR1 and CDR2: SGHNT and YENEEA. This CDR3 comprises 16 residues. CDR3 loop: CASSLRKGGSGNEQFF. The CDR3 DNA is TGTGCCAGCAGCTTACGAAAAGGGGGGTCAGGGAATGAGCAGTTCTTC.

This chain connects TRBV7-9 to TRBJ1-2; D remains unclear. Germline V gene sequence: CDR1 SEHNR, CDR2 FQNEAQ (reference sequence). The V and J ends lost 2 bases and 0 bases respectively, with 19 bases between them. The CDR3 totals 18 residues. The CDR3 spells CASSLREEPGPANYGYTF. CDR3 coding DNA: TGTGCCAGCAGCTTAAGAGAAGAGCCCGGGCCTGCTAACTATGGCTACACCTTC.

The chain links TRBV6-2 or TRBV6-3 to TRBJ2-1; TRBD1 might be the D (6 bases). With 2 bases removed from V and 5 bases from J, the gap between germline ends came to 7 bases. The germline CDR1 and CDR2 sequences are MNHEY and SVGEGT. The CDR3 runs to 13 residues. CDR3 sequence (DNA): TGTGCCAGCAGTTACCAGGGGAACAATGAGCAGTTCTTC. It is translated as CASSYQGNNEQFF.

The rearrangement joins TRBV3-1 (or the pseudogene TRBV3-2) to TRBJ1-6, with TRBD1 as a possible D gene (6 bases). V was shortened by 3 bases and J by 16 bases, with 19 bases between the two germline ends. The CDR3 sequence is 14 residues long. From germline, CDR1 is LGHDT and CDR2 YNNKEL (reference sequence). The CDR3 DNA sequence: TGTGCCAGCAGCCATCGGACGGCTAAGGGGGAACTCCACTTT. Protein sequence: CASSHRTAKGELHF.

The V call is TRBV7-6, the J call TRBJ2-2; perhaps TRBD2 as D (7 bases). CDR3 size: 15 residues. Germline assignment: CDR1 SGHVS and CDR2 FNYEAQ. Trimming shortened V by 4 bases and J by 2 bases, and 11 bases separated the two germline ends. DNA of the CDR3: TGTGCCAGCAGCTCGGGGGGCCTTAACACCGGGGAGCTGTTTTTT. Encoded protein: CASSSGGLNTGELFF. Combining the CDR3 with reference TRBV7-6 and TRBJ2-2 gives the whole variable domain GAGVSQSPRYKVTKRGQDVALRCDPISGHVSLYWYRQALGQGPEFLTYFNYEAQQDKSGLPNDRFSAERPEGSISTLTIQRTEQRDSAMYRCASSSGGLNTGELFFGEGSRLTVL.

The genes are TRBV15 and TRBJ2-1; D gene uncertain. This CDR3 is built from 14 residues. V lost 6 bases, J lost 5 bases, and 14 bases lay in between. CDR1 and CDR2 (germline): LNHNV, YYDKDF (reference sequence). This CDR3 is CATSDGPFNNEQFF. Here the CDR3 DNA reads TGTGCCACCAGTGACGGGCCTTTTAACAATGAGCAGTTCTTC.

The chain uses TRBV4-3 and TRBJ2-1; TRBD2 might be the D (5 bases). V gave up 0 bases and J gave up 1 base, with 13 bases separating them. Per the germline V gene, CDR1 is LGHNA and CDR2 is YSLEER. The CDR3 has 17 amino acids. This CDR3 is CASSQDSPGVSYNEQFF. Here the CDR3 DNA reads TGCGCCAGCAGCCAAGATTCACCCGGGGTATCCTACAATGAGCAGTTCTTC.

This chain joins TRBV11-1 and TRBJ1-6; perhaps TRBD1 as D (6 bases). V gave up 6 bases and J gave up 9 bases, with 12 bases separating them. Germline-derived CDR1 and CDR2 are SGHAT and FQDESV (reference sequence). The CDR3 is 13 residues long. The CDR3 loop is CASSLGGFSPLHF. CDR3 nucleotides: TGTGCCAGCAGTTTGGGGGGCTTTTCACCCCTCCACTTT.

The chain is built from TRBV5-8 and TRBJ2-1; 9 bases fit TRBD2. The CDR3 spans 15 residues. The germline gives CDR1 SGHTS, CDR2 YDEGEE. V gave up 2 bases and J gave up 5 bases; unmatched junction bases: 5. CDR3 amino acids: CASSLERGANNEQFF. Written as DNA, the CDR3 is TGTGCCAGCAGCTTAGAGCGGGGGGCAAACAATGAGCAGTTCTTC.

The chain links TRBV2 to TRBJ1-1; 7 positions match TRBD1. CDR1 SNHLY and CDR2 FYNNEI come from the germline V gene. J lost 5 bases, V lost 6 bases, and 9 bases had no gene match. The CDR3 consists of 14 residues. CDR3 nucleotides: TGTGCCAGCAGGGATAGGTACAGGGGAACTGAAGCTTTCTTT. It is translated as CASRDRYRGTEAFF.

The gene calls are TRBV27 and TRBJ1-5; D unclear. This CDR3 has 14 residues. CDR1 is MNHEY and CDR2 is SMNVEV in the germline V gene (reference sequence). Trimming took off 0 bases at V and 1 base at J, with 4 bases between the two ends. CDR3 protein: CASSLSPSNQPQHF. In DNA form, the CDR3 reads TGTGCCAGCAGTTTATCCCCCAGCAATCAGCCCCAGCATTTT.

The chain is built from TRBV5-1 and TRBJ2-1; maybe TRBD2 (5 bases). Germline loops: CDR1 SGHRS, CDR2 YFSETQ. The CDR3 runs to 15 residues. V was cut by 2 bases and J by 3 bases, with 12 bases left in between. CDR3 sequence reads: CASSFNTGYYNEQFF. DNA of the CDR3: TGCGCCAGCAGCTTTAATACGGGGTACTACAATGAGCAGTTCTTC.

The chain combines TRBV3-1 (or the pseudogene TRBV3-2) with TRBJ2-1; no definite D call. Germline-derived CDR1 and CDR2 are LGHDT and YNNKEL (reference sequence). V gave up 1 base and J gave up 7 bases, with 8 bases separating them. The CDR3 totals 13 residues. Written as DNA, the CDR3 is TGTGCCAGCAGCCAAGTTAGGGCGAATGAGCAGTTCTTC. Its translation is CASSQVRANEQFF.

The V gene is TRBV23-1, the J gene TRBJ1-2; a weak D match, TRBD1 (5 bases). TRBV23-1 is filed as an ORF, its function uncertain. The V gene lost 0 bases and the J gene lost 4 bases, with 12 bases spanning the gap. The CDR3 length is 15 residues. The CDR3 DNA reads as TGCGCCAGCAGTCAATCTTCGGGGGGAGGCTATGGCTACACCTTC. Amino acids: CASSQSSGGGYGYTF.

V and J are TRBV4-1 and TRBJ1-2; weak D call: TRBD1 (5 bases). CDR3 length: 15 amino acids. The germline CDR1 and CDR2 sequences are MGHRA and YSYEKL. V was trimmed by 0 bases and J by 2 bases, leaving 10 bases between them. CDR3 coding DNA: TGCGCCAGCAGCCAAGAGCAGACAGAGAACTATGGCTACACCTTC. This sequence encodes CASSQEQTENYGYTF.

CDR3 sequence: CASSPGNEQFF. The CDR3 bases are TGTGCCAGCAGCCCTGGGAATGAGCAGTTCTTC. The chain is built from TRBV7-9 and TRBJ2-1, with D unclear. Germline CDR1 is SEHNR and CDR2 is FQNEAQ (reference sequence). Trimming cost V 5 bases and J 7 bases, with 6 bases left between them. The CDR3 is 11 residues long.